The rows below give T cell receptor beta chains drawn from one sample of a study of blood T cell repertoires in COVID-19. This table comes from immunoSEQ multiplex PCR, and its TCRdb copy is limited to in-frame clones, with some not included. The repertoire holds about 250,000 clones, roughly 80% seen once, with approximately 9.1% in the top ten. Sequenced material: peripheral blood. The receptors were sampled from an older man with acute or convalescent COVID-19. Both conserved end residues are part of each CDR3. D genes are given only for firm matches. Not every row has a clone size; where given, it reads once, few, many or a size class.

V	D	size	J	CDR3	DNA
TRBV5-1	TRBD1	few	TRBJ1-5	CASSPGTGVAYSNQPQHF	TGCGCCAGCAGCCCCGGGACAGGGGTCGCCTATAGCAATCAGCCCCAGCATTTT
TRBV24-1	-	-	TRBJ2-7	CATSDPNSGGYEQYF	TGTGCCACCAGTGATCCTAATTCCGGGGGCTACGAGCAGTACTTC
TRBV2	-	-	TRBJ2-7	CASKTTGVLGEQYF	TGTGCCAGCAAGACGACCGGGGTCCTGGGCGAGCAGTACTTC
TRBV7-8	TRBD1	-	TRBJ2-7	CASSSYRGLPYEQYF	TGTGCCAGCAGCTCCTACAGGGGGCTCCCCTACGAGCAGTACTTC
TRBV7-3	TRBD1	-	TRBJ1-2	CASSLRQGGHGYTF	TGTGCCAGCAGCTTAAGACAGGGAGGACATGGCTACACCTTC
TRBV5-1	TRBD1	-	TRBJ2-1	CASTTGVGEQFF	TGCGCCAGCACGACAGGGGTAGGTGAGCAGTTCTTC
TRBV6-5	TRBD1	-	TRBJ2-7	CASSYSRTGMGYEQYF	TGTGCCAGCAGTTACTCTCGGACAGGAATGGGCTACGAGCAGTACTTC
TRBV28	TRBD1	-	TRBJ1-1	CASSQGQGRRNTEAFF	TGTGCCAGCAGCCAGGGACAGGGGCGTAGGAACACTGAAGCTTTCTTT
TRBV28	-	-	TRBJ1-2	CASSSRSYGYTF	TGTGCCAGCAGTTCCCGGAGCTATGGCTACACCTTC
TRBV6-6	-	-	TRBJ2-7	CASSPRDNYEQYF	TGTGCCAGCAGTCCCCGGGACAACTACGAGCAGTACTTC
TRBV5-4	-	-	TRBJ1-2	CASSNPRGRLYGYTF	TGTGCCAGCAGCAACCCCAGGGGAAGGCTATATGGCTACACCTTC